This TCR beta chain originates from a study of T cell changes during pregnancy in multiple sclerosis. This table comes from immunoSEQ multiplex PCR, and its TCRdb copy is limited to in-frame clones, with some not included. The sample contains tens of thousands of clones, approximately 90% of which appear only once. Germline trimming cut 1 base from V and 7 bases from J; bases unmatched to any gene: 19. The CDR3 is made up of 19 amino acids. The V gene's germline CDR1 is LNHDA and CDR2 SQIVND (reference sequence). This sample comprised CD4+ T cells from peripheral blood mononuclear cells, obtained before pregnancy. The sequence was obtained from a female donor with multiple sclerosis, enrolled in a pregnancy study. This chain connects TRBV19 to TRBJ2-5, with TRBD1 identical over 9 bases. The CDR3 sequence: CASSIAPSTGGRASGTQYF. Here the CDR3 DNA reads TGTGCCAGTAGTATAGCGCCTTCGACAGGGGGGAGAGCAAGCGGGACCCAGTACTTC.